The clone carrying this TCR beta chain was observed a single time. The entry originates in a study of T cell responses to AZD1222 COVID-19 vaccine. This table comes from immunoSEQ multiplex PCR, and its TCRdb copy is limited to in-frame clones, with some not included. Found here are roughly 140,000 clones, over 75% of them singletons; the top ten hold around 2.9%. Germline lookup yields CDR1 SGHDT and CDR2 YYEEEE. Trimming stripped 4 bases from V and 4 bases from J, with 6 bases between. There are 12 residues in the CDR3. The starting material was peripheral blood, obtained 28 days after the second AZD1222 dose. The genes are TRBV5-6 and TRBJ1-5; the D is unclear. The sequence came from an adult who received the AZD1222 COVID-19 vaccine. CDR3 protein: CASSQRNQPQHF. DNA for the CDR3: TGTGCCAGCAGCCAAAGGAATCAGCCCCAGCATTTT.